Following are 19 T cell receptor beta chains from one sample sequenced in a study of coeliac disease. Using immunoSEQ multiplex PCR, the repertoire was profiled, and TCRdb retains in-frame clones only, with some absent. The sample yields approximately 3,500 clones, roughly 70% seen once. Sequencing was done on a sample of lymphocytes from the gut lamina propria. The receptors here all came from a man older than 75 without celiac disease.

The chain joins TRBV6-5 to TRBJ1-1; TRBD1 is a possible D gene (6 bases). Germline values: CDR1 MNHEY, CDR2 SVGAGI. Trimming removed 9 bases from V and 5 bases from J, with 13 bases in between. The CDR3 sequence is 12 residues long. The CDR3 protein is CASTTGKTEAFF. The CDR3 nucleotides are TGTGCCAGTACTACAGGGAAAACTGAAGCTTTCTTT.

The rearrangement links TRBV28 to TRBJ1-2; 9 nucleotides agree with TRBD1. The CDR3 is 14 amino acids. Germline CDR1 is MDHEN and CDR2 is SYDVKM. With 6 bases clipped from V and 4 bases from J, the junction kept 6 bases outside the gene matches. CDR3 sequence: CASSTTGGSYGYTF. The DNA for the CDR3 is TGTGCCAGCAGCACGACAGGGGGGAGCTATGGCTACACCTTC.

The chain joins TRBV6-5 to TRBJ2-5; 10 nucleotides agree with TRBD1. The CDR3 is 14 residues long. V lost 2 bases to trimming and J lost 6 bases; unmatched junction nucleotides: 3. CDR1 is MNHEY and CDR2 is SVGAGI in the germline V gene. CDR3 sequence: CASSYQGQGQTQYF. The CDR3 DNA follows: TGTGCCAGCAGTTACCAGGGACAGGGGCAGACCCAGTACTTC.

This rearrangement joins TRBV19 to TRBJ2-2; 10 bases line up with TRBD2. The V segment lost 11 bases and the J segment 6 bases; nucleotides outside the gene matches: 15. In germline, CDR1 is LNHDA, CDR2 SQIVND (reference sequence). The CDR3 is 16 amino acids. Here the CDR3 DNA reads TGTGCCCCGGGGCGGACTAGCGGCGCCAGGCCCGGGGAGCTGTTTTTT. As protein: CAPGRTSGARPGELFF.

The CDR3 spells CASSPEGLAGYNEQFF. The CDR3 bases are TGTGCCAGCTCACCGGAGGGACTAGCGGGCTACAATGAGCAGTTCTTC. This rearrangement joins TRBV18 to TRBJ2-1, with TRBD2 identical over 12 bases. The CDR3 runs to 16 residues. V was clipped by 3 bases and J by 3 bases; unmatched bases: 3. From germline, CDR1 is KGHSH and CDR2 LQKENI.

The chain carries TRBV9 and TRBJ2-1; 8 bases are a match to TRBD1. Germline CDR1 and CDR2: SGDLS and YYNGEE. V lost 5 bases and J lost 10; bases outside the gene matches: 8. This CDR3 has 13 amino acids. The CDR3 DNA reads as TGTGCCAGCAGAAAGACAGGGGACTTGGAGCAGTTCTTC. Residues: CASRKTGDLEQFF.

This chain links TRBV19 with TRBJ1-1; no reliable D call. V was pared by 3 bases and J by 2 bases, with 7 bases between. Germline V CDR1 and CDR2: LNHDA, SQIVND (reference sequence). The CDR3 loop spans 13 amino acids. CDR3 sequence: CASSITANTEAFF. In nucleotides, the CDR3 is TGTGCCAGTAGTATCACAGCTAACACTGAAGCTTTCTTT. The variable domain in full, with the rest retrieved from reference TRBV19 and TRBJ1-1, is DGGITQSPKYLFRKEGQNVTLSCEQNLNHDAMYWYRQDPGQGLRLIYYSQIVNDFQKGDIAEGYSVSREKKESFPLTVTSAQKNPTAFYLCASSITANTEAFFGQGTRLTVV.

The rearrangement uses TRBV5-1 and TRBJ2-5; 13 bases match TRBD2. Germline CDR1 reads SGHRS; CDR2 reads YFSETQ. J was trimmed by 5 bases and V by 0 bases; bases with no gene match: 7. The CDR3 sequence is 17 residues long. As DNA, the CDR3 is TGCGCCAGCAGCTTGGCCCGGACTAGCGGGAGTGATGAGACCCAGTACTTC. Its translation: CASSLARTSGSDETQYF.

The chain joins TRBV7-9 to TRBJ1-1; 7 bases are shared with TRBD1. The V and J ends lost 5 bases and 0 bases, in that order; junction bases with no gene match: 3. The CDR3 extends over 14 amino acids. Germline V lookup: CDR1 SEHNR, CDR2 FQNEAQ (reference sequence). CDR3 residues: CASSRGQLNTEAFF. The DNA for the CDR3 is TGTGCCAGCAGCCGGGGACAGTTGAACACTGAAGCTTTCTTT.

This chain joins TRBV4-1 and TRBJ1-2; D remains unclear. V lost 2 bases and J 5 bases, leaving 18 bases between the germline ends. The germline V gene encodes CDR1 MGHRA and CDR2 YSYEKL. CDR3 size: 16 residues. The CDR3, as DNA: TGCGCCAGCAGCCAACCTTCCCCTGGGCTCCTATATGGCTACACCTTC. Its translation is CASSQPSPGLLYGYTF.

This clone was seen more than once but under ten times. The rearrangement uses TRBV19 and TRBJ2-6; 10 nucleotides agree with TRBD1. The CDR3 runs to 16 residues. CDR1 and CDR2 (germline): LNHDA, SQIVND (reference sequence). Trimming at V came to 8 bases and at J to 0 bases, leaving 4 bases not matched to a gene. As DNA, the CDR3 is TGTGCCAGTGACAGGGGGCAGGGCTCTGGGGCCAACGTCCTGACTTTC. Residues: CASDRGQGSGANVLTF.

The J gene is TRBJ2-1, the V gene TRBV9; 9 bases align to TRBD2. The CDR3 totals 15 residues. CDR1 is SGDLS, CDR2 YYNGEE, per germline. V lost 0 bases and J lost 7; bases outside the gene matches: 5. DNA of the CDR3: TGTGCCAGCAGCGTAGGGCCGCTAGCGGGGAATGAGCAGTTCTTC. Protein product: CASSVGPLAGNEQFF. Complete variable domain (other parts from reference TRBV9 and TRBJ2-1): DSGVTQTPKHLITATGQRVTLRCSPRSGDLSVYWYQQSLDQGLQFLIQYYNGEERAKGNILERFSAQQFPDLHSELNLSSLELGDSALYFCASSVGPLAGNEQFFGPGTRLTVL.

In nucleotides, the CDR3 is TGTGCCAGCAGCTTAGGGGGACAGGCCACAGATACGCAGTATTTT. Translation: CASSLGGQATDTQYF. V gene TRBV7-2 combines with J gene TRBJ2-3; 8 positions agree with TRBD1. This CDR3 comprises 15 residues. Germline V gene sequence: CDR1 SGHTA, CDR2 FQGNSA. V shed 1 base, J shed 2 bases, and the junction held 2 bases outside the gene matches. The entire variable domain, with the rest obtained from reference TRBV7-2 and TRBJ2-3, is as follows: GAGVSQSPSNKVTEKGKDVELRCDPISGHTALYWYRQSLGQGLEFLIYFQGNSAPDKSGLPSDRFSAERTGGSVSTLTIQRTQQEDSAVYLCASSLGGQATDTQYFGPGTRLTVL.

In its sample, this clone was seen a few times. CDR3 in amino acids: CASTPSQGPGQPQHF. The CDR3 nucleotides are TGTGCCAGTACCCCTTCACAGGGTCCGGGGCAGCCCCAGCATTTT. This chain joins TRBV19 and TRBJ1-5, with a possible D match to TRBD1 (6 bases). Germline assignment: CDR1 LNHDA and CDR2 SQIVND (reference sequence). Trimming stripped 7 bases from V and 7 bases from J, with 20 bases between. CDR3 length equals 15 residues.

This clone is labeled large (0.1 to 1%). The rearrangement uses TRBV25-1 and TRBJ1-2; 7 bases are shared with TRBD1. V shed 1 base, J shed 8 bases, and the junction held 13 bases outside the gene matches. The length of the CDR3 is 16 residues. The germline gives CDR1 MGHDK, CDR2 SYGVNS. The DNA for the CDR3 is TGTGCCAGCAGTGAATTAGGAGAGACAGGGAATCTGGGCTACACCTTC. This codes for CASSELGETGNLGYTF.

Sample share makes this clone medium-sized. The J gene is TRBJ2-3, the V gene TRBV28, with D possibly being TRBD2 (5 bases). V was clipped by 6 bases and J by 0 bases, with 19 bases between them. CDR1 and CDR2 (germline): MDHEN, SYDVKM. The CDR3 sequence is 17 residues long. CDR3 in amino acids: CASSPTRVQGSTDTQYF. The CDR3 bases are TGTGCCAGCAGCCCAACGCGGGTACAAGGGAGCACAGATACGCAGTATTTT.

The chain combines TRBV9 with TRBJ2-3; 11 nucleotides line up with TRBD2. V lost 0 bases and J lost 0; bases outside the gene matches: 9. CDR3 length: 19 amino acids. The V gene's germline CDR1 is SGDLS and CDR2 YYNGEE. CDR3 sequence: CASSVALAGGITSTDTQYF. Here the CDR3 DNA reads TGTGCCAGCAGCGTAGCTTTAGCGGGAGGGATTACTAGCACAGATACGCAGTATTTT.

This chain uses TRBV7-8 with TRBJ1-2; the D gene is possibly TRBD1 (6 bases). The V end lost 2 bases, the J end lost 5 bases, and 9 bases lay between the germline ends. Germline CDR1 SGHVS, CDR2 FQNEAQ. This CDR3 has 13 amino acids. The CDR3 DNA reads as TGTGCCAGCAGCTTAAAGGACAGTTATGGCTACACCTTC. Amino acid sequence: CASSLKDSYGYTF.

CDR3 in amino acids: CASSRDRGTGELFF. Written as DNA, the CDR3 is TGTGCCAGCAGTCGCGACAGGGGGACCGGGGAGCTGTTTTTT. The chain employs TRBV6-5 and TRBJ2-2; TRBD1 aligns across 9 bases. J gave up 5 bases and V 5 bases, and 3 bases lay outside the gene matches. The CDR3 has 14 amino acids. CDR1 MNHEY and CDR2 SVGAGI come from the germline V gene.